One and the same sample provided the 22 T cell receptor beta chains below, sequenced in a study of control samples from healthy donors and cancer patients (TCRdb year 2020). Libraries were constructed by the immunoSEQ multiplex PCR assay. Held by TCRdb, this immuneACCESS table contains in-frame sequences only and omits some clones. Under half of the omission traces to an unresolved V gene where checked; the cause of the rest is unknown. In all, the sample holds fewer than 500,000 clones, and around 90% of those were seen once. More than 6% of the sample rests with the top ten. Sequenced material: PBMCs. The source is a man in his forties with head and neck cancer.

The gene calls are TRBV19 and TRBJ2-1, with TRBD2 matching 7 bases. Germline V CDR1 and CDR2: LNHDA, SQIVND (reference sequence). V trimming: 0 bases; J trimming: 10 bases; junction bases outside the gene matches: 24. There are 20 residues in the CDR3. CDR3 sequence: CASSIELERGARILGGEQFF. The CDR3 DNA is TGTGCCAGTAGTATAGAGCTGGAGCGGGGAGCACGTATCCTGGGAGGCGAGCAGTTCTTC.

This chain joins TRBV6-4 and TRBJ2-4; 8 bases map to TRBD1. The trim removed 4 bases at V and 7 bases at J, leaving 6 bases unmatched. The CDR3 runs 14 residues. Germline CDR1 MRHNA, CDR2 SNTAGT. The chain's CDR3 is CASSGGDRWNIQYF. Here the CDR3 DNA reads TGTGCCAGCAGTGGGGGGGACAGGTGGAACATTCAGTACTTC.

This clone appeared a few times. Here the CDR3 reads CATSARETQYF. CDR3 coding DNA: TGTGCCACCAGTGCTCGTGAGACCCAGTACTTC. The chain combines TRBV24-1 with TRBJ2-5; D gene ambiguous. CDR3 length: 11 residues. The V end was cut by 5 bases, the J end by 5 bases, with 5 bases between. From germline, CDR1 is KGHDR and CDR2 SFDVKD.

The sample holds one count of this clone. The gene calls are TRBV9 and TRBJ2-3; tentatively, D is TRBD1 or TRBD2 (5 bases each). The CDR3 loop spans 16 amino acids. Trimming removed 0 bases at V and 5 bases at J, with 16 bases between. Per germline, CDR1 SGDLS and CDR2 YYNGEE. The CDR3 DNA reads TGTGCCAGCAGCGTAGTCGGGACCCTGGGCGGAGATACGCAGTATTTT. As protein: CASSVVGTLGGDTQYF.

This clone was counted a single time. In DNA, the CDR3 is TGTGCCAGCAGCCTCCGGGACAGGGGTTCAGTAGCTTTCTTT. The encoded protein is CASSLRDRGSVAFF. The V gene is TRBV28, the J gene TRBJ1-1, with 10 bases that match TRBD1. Losses at the gene ends were 6 bases for V and 10 bases for J; bases not matched to a gene: 11. The germline V gene encodes CDR1 MDHEN and CDR2 SYDVKM. This CDR3 comprises 14 residues. Supplemented by reference TRBV28 and TRBJ1-1, the full variable domain reads DVKVTQSSRYLVKRTGEKVFLECVQDMDHENMFWYRQDPGLGLRLIYFSYDVKMKEKGDIPEGYSVSREKKERFSLILESASTNQTSMYLCASSLRDRGSVAFFGQGTRLTVV.

The chain has TRBV28 and TRBJ1-5; D is uncertain. This CDR3 comprises 16 residues. Between the trimmed V and J ends, which lost 3 bases and 6 bases, there was a span of 18 bases. From germline, CDR1 is MDHEN and CDR2 SYDVKM. CDR3 sequence: CASSFPVGNVGQPQHF. The CDR3 DNA sequence: TGTGCCAGCAGTTTTCCGGTGGGGAATGTAGGTCAGCCCCAGCATTTT.

The V call is TRBV15, the J call TRBJ2-3, with 7 bases matching TRBD1. The germline V gene has CDR1 LNHNV and CDR2 YYDKDF (reference sequence). V lost 0 bases, J lost 5 bases, and 26 bases stayed unmatched. The CDR3 loop spans 22 amino acids. In DNA form, the CDR3 reads TGTGCCACCAGCAGAGATCGCCTTCAACGTCCGGGACAGTTCCATCAGGGAGATACGCAGTATTTT. It translates to CATSRDRLQRPGQFHQGDTQYF. Together with reference TRBV15 and TRBJ2-3, the CDR3 gives the full variable domain: DAMVIQNPRYQVTQFGKPVTLSCSQTLNHNVMYWYQQKSSQAPKLLFHYYDKDFNNEADTPDNFQSRRPNTSFCFLDIRSPGLGDTAMYLCATSRDRLQRPGQFHQGDTQYFGPGTRLTVL.

The rearrangement uses TRBV28 and TRBJ2-5, with TRBD2 identical over 14 bases. Germline values: CDR1 MDHEN, CDR2 SYDVKM. This CDR3 comprises 20 residues. The ends lost 3 bases at V and 0 bases at J; junction bases unmatched: 12. The CDR3 DNA sequence: TGTGCCAGCAGTTTCACGCCGGGACTAGCGGGAGTCGGTGACCAAGAGACCCAGTACTTC. Translated, it gives CASSFTPGLAGVGDQETQYF.

The rearrangement joins TRBV2 to TRBJ1-3; the D gene is possibly TRBD1 (5 bases). CDR1 and CDR2 from the germline V gene are SNHLY and FYNNEI. The length of the CDR3 is 15 residues. The V gene lost 6 bases and the J gene lost 2 bases, with 14 bases spanning the gap. The CDR3 DNA reads TGTGCCAGCAGCCCTGGAGAGACAGCTGGAAACACCATATATTTT. This sequence encodes CASSPGETAGNTIYF.

V is TRBV5-1 and J is TRBJ2-2; D remains ambiguous. The CDR3 has 17 residues. Trimming stripped 0 bases from V and 1 base from J, with 13 bases between. Germline V gene sequence: CDR1 SGHRS, CDR2 YFSETQ. Written as DNA, the CDR3 is TGCGCCAGCAGCTTGGCGAGTACACAGATGAACACCGGGGAGCTGTTTTTT. Translation: CASSLASTQMNTGELFF.

The V gene is TRBV6-6, the J gene TRBJ1-2; 8 nucleotides align to TRBD1. The CDR3 consists of 16 residues. V gave up 4 bases and J gave up 4 bases; unmatched junction bases: 11. The germline V gene has CDR1 MNHNY and CDR2 SVGAGI (reference sequence). The CDR3 region is CASSSPTGGSVYGYTF. CDR3 DNA sequence: TGTGCCAGCAGTTCACCCACAGGGGGAAGCGTCTATGGCTACACCTTC.

This clone is a singleton in its sample. The identical CDR3 is also encoded by other nucleotide sequences in the sample. The J gene is TRBJ1-2, the V gene TRBV7-2; no firm D call. CDR3 size: 13 residues. Germline V gene lookup returns CDR1 SGHTA and CDR2 FQGNSA. V was cut by 1 base and J by 3 bases, with 6 bases left in between. The CDR3 bases are TGTGCCAGCAGCTTAGGGCGGGACTATGGCTACACCTTC. Its protein product is CASSLGRDYGYTF.

V is TRBV4-1 and J is TRBJ2-2, with TRBD1 as a possible D gene (6 bases). CDR1 is MGHRA, CDR2 YSYEKL, per germline. V lost 0 bases to trimming and J lost 5 bases, with 13 bases between them. There are 16 residues in the CDR3. DNA for the CDR3: TGCGCCAGCAGCCAAGATACGAGGGGGAATACCGGGGAGCTGTTTTTT. This codes for CASSQDTRGNTGELFF.

This clone was seen once. The chain has TRBV11-2 and TRBJ2-1; D is possibly TRBD1 (6 bases). Trimming left V 4 bases short and J 3 bases short, with 16 bases between. Germline CDR1 and CDR2: SGHAT and FQNNGV. The CDR3 is made up of 16 amino acids. The CDR3 region is CASSWYSGQYYNEQFF. The CDR3 DNA is TGTGCCAGCAGCTGGTACTCAGGACAGTACTACAATGAGCAGTTCTTC.

Comment on this clone: The junction does not match germline at one end; this may be a read error. V and J are TRBV5-1 and TRBJ1-5; tentatively, D is TRBD1 (6 bases). Germline lookup yields CDR1 SGHRS and CDR2 YFSETQ. There are 13 residues in the CDR3. CDR3 in amino acids: CTSSWTASGPQHF. The CDR3 DNA is TGCACCAGCAGCTGGACAGCGAGTGGACCCCAGCATTTT.

The chain has TRBV28 and TRBJ1-1, with a tentative D call TRBD1 (5 bases). Germline-derived CDR1 and CDR2 are MDHEN and SYDVKM. Trimming cost V 5 bases and J 2 bases, with 15 bases left between them. The CDR3 contains 15 residues. CDR3 DNA sequence: TGTGCCAGCAGTGTCGAACTCACAGGTAACACTGAAGCTTTCTTT. It codes for CASSVELTGNTEAFF.

V gene TRBV29-1 combines with J gene TRBJ1-2, with 7 bases fitting TRBD1. Germline CDR1 is SQVTM and CDR2 is ANQGSEA. The CDR3 has 13 amino acids. The ends lost 5 bases at V and 3 bases at J; junction bases unmatched: 6. The CDR3 nucleotides are TGCAGCGTTCCCGAGGGGGCAGACTATGGCTACACCTTC. This gives the protein CSVPEGADYGYTF.

J is TRBJ2-1 and V is TRBV4-3; D is unclear. Between the trimmed V and J ends, which lost 3 bases and 1 base, there was a span of 10 bases. This CDR3 comprises 15 residues. The V gene's germline CDR1 is LGHNA and CDR2 YSLEER. Here the CDR3 DNA reads TGCGCCAGCAGCCAGGGAAGGGCTTCCTACAATGAGCAGTTCTTC. Its protein product is CASSQGRASYNEQFF.

CDR3 residues: CASSLRQGASYEQYF. As DNA, the CDR3 is TGTGCCAGCAGCTTGCGACAGGGGGCAAGCTACGAGCAGTACTTC. The V gene is TRBV9, the J gene TRBJ2-7; 10 nucleotides agree with TRBD1. Looked up from germline, CDR1 is SGDLS and CDR2 is YYNGEE. Trimming cost V 4 bases and J 3 bases; bases outside gene matches: 7. This CDR3 contains 15 residues.

This chain joins TRBV5-6 and TRBJ1-2, with 8 bases lining up with TRBD1. V shed 6 bases, J shed 7 bases, and the junction held 8 bases outside the gene matches. Per the germline V gene, CDR1 is SGHDT and CDR2 is YYEEEE. CDR3 size: 13 residues. For the CDR3, the DNA is TGTGCCAGCATACCCCAGGGGGCGGGTGGCTACACCTTC. Protein sequence: CASIPQGAGGYTF.

CDR3 amino acids: CASSTGQGFNIQYF. CDR3 DNA: TGTGCCAGTAGTACAGGACAGGGGTTCAACATTCAGTACTTC. This chain connects TRBV19 to TRBJ2-4; 9 bases line up with TRBD1. The CDR3 covers 14 residues. Germline loops: CDR1 LNHDA, CDR2 SQIVND (reference sequence). Losses at the gene ends were 4 bases for V and 7 bases for J; bases not matched to a gene: 5.

The chain combines TRBV11-2 with TRBJ2-2, with 14 bases lining up with TRBD2. The CDR3 covers 15 residues. Per the germline V gene, CDR1 is SGHAT and CDR2 is FQNNGV. V lost 6 bases to trimming and J lost 5 bases; unmatched junction nucleotides: 2. Written as DNA, the CDR3 is TGTGCCAGCAGGCGGACTAGCGGGAGGACCGGGGAGCTGTTTTTT. Protein sequence: CASRRTSGRTGELFF.